These 22 T cell receptor beta chains were all obtained from the same sample, sequenced in a study of a mutant IDH1 vaccine in newly diagnosed glioma. Some clones are missing from TCRdb's copy, which holds only in-frame ones; the method was immunoSEQ multiplex PCR. The data hold 50,000 to 65,000 clones, with roughly 80% observed a single time. Time point described: baseline, week 1 (first vaccination visit). Treatment noted: pre-vaccination baseline after standard-of-care therapy. This specimen consisted of PBMCs, obtained from a glioma patient treated with radiotherapy, temozolomide or both. The receptor set was obtained from a man in his late teens or twenties with glioma.

The V and J genes are TRBV27 and TRBJ2-7; 14 bases are a match to TRBD2. Germline assignment: CDR1 MNHEY and CDR2 SMNVEV (reference sequence). The CDR3 has 17 residues. V was pared by 5 bases and J by 3 bases, with 9 bases of the junction left unmatched. CDR3: CASSLGLAGDVVYEQYF. DNA for the CDR3: TGTGCCAGCAGTCTGGGACTAGCGGGAGACGTAGTCTACGAGCAGTACTTC.

The chain has TRBV19 and TRBJ2-4; 8 positions agree with TRBD2. The CDR3 contains 14 residues. V gave up 2 bases and J gave up 10 bases; unmatched junction bases: 7. CDR1 and CDR2 (germline): LNHDA, SQIVND (reference sequence). The CDR3 DNA follows: TGTGCCAGTAGTATACAAGCGGGAGTCGTGATTCAGTACTTC. Translating gives CASSIQAGVVIQYF.

This sequence joins TRBV4-2 and TRBJ1-2; 9 positions agree with TRBD1. V trimming: 0 bases; J trimming: 6 bases; junction bases outside the gene matches: 5. CDR1 and CDR2 (germline): LGHNA, YNFKEQ. The CDR3 covers 15 residues. The CDR3 DNA is TGTGCCAGCAGCCAAGAGGTTGACAGGGGGAATGGCTACACCTTC. Translation: CASSQEVDRGNGYTF.

The gene calls are TRBV9 and TRBJ2-7; D ambiguous. This CDR3 region has 14 residues. CDR1 and CDR2 from the germline V gene are SGDLS and YYNGEE. V was trimmed by 4 bases and J by 0 bases, leaving 11 bases between them. CDR3 DNA: TGTGCCAGCAGCCAGAGGCGGAGCTCCTACGAGCAGTACTTC. Amino acid sequence: CASSQRRSSYEQYF.

This chain connects TRBV29-1 to TRBJ2-1, with unresolved D. The germline CDR1 and CDR2 sequences are SQVTM and ANQGSEA. V shed 4 bases and J shed 2 bases, with 12 bases lying between them. The CDR3 runs 14 residues. CDR3 coding DNA: TGCAGCGTTGTTTCCGGAAGAACCTACAATGAGCAGTTCTTC. Translation gives CSVVSGRTYNEQFF.

The chain uses TRBV5-1 and TRBJ2-5; D tentatively fits TRBD1 or TRBD2 (5 bases each). Germline V gene lookup returns CDR1 SGHRS and CDR2 YFSETQ. The CDR3 has 13 amino acids. V shed 2 bases and J shed 4 bases, with 9 bases lying between them. The CDR3 spells CASSLQAGETQYF. The CDR3 DNA reads TGCGCCAGCAGCTTACAGGCGGGAGAGACCCAGTACTTC.

This clone was detected a few times. This chain joins TRBV28 and TRBJ1-6, with TRBD1 identical over 9 bases. From germline, CDR1 is MDHEN and CDR2 SYDVKM. Trimming at V came to 7 bases and at J to 10 bases, leaving 11 bases not matched to a gene. The CDR3 is made up of 15 amino acids. The CDR3, as DNA: TGTGCCAGCACGCGACGGGACAGGGACTTCTCACCCCTCCACTTT. Residues: CASTRRDRDFSPLHF.

This clone was seen a handful of times. This rearrangement joins TRBV30 to TRBJ1-1; D uncertain. The CDR3 spans 11 residues. V lost 4 bases to trimming and J lost 11 bases, with 14 bases between them. Germline V CDR1 and CDR2: GTSNPN, SVGIG (reference sequence). The CDR3 sequence: CAWMFTKDAFF. In DNA form, the CDR3 reads TGTGCCTGGATGTTTACGAAGGATGCTTTCTTT.

The chain carries TRBV30 and TRBJ1-1, with TRBD1 as a possible D gene (6 bases). The V and J ends lost 3 bases and 2 bases respectively, with 13 bases between them. Germline values: CDR1 GTSNPN, CDR2 SVGIG (reference sequence). This CDR3 is built from 14 residues. The DNA of the CDR3 is TGTGCCTGGAGGATACAGGGAGGTAACACTGAAGCTTTCTTT. Encoded protein: CAWRIQGGNTEAFF.

CDR3 sequence: CASRVETTGYGYTF. The CDR3, as DNA: TGCGCCAGCAGAGTGGAGACTACTGGCTATGGCTACACCTTC. The chain is built from TRBV5-1 and TRBJ1-2; no clear D. There are 14 residues in the CDR3. V gave up 5 bases and J gave up 4 bases, with 15 bases separating them. CDR1 and CDR2 (germline): SGHRS, YFSETQ.

This clone was seen ten or more times. The chain joins TRBV4-3 to TRBJ1-1; D gene ambiguous. Per germline, CDR1 LGHNA and CDR2 YSLEER. V shed 0 bases and J shed 1 base, with 6 bases lying between them. This CDR3 comprises 14 residues. This CDR3 is CASSQETGNTEAFF. The CDR3 bases are TGCGCCAGCAGCCAAGAGACCGGGAACACTGAAGCTTTCTTT.

This clone has just one count. This rearrangement joins TRBV29-1 to TRBJ1-2, with 9 bases lining up with TRBD1. Trimming removed 7 bases from V and 0 bases from J; junction bases left unmatched: 15. Germline CDR1 reads SQVTM; CDR2 reads ANQGSEA. This CDR3 is 17 amino acids long. CDR3 region: CSALIRTGDLTNYGYTF. Here the CDR3 DNA reads TGCAGCGCCCTCATACGGACAGGGGACCTCACTAACTATGGCTACACCTTC.

V gene TRBV7-9 combines with J gene TRBJ2-5; 8 bases are a match to TRBD1. The CDR3 covers 16 residues. The junction had 9 bases not matched to a gene; V was cut back by 4 bases and J by 2 bases. Germline V gene lookup returns CDR1 SEHNR and CDR2 FQNEAQ (reference sequence). The CDR3 DNA follows: TGTGCCAGCAGCTCGTCAGGGGGCGGTAGACAAGAGACCCAGTACTTC. Translation gives CASSSSGGGRQETQYF.

This clone was observed a few times. The chain has TRBV29-1 and TRBJ1-1, with 8 bases lining up with TRBD1. CDR3 size: 14 residues. V trimming: 3 bases; J trimming: 1 base; junction bases outside the gene matches: 4. Germline loops: CDR1 SQVTM, CDR2 ANQGSEA. For the CDR3, the DNA is TGCAGCGTTGAGAACAGGGGGAGGAACACTGAAGCTTTCTTT. It translates to CSVENRGRNTEAFF. Full variable domain (outside the CDR3, taken from reference TRBV29-1 and TRBJ1-1): SAVISQKPSRDICQRGTSLTIQCQVDSQVTMMFWYRQQPGQSLTLIATANQGSEATYESGFVIDKFPISRPNLTFSTLTVSNMSPEDSSIYLCSVENRGRNTEAFFGQGTRLTVV.

The CDR3 protein is CAISESGGSYEQYF. In DNA form, the CDR3 reads TGTGCCATCAGTGAGTCGGGCGGATCCTACGAGCAGTACTTC. The chain carries TRBV10-3 and TRBJ2-7; D unresolved. Germline CDR1 reads ENHRY; CDR2 reads SYGVKD. Trimming took 0 bases from V and 1 from J, leaving 7 bases between them. This CDR3 has 14 residues.

This clone was seen just once. This chain joins TRBV10-3 and TRBJ2-7; 8 bases line up with TRBD1. Germline values: CDR1 ENHRY, CDR2 SYGVKD. There are 14 residues in the CDR3. The V and J ends lost 10 bases and 4 bases, in that order; junction bases with no gene match: 12. DNA for the CDR3: TGTGCCACCTCACCGGGACAGGCCGGATACGAGCAGTACTTC. It specifies CATSPGQAGYEQYF.

The rearrangement links TRBV5-1 to TRBJ2-2, with 7 bases that match TRBD1. In germline, CDR1 is SGHRS, CDR2 YFSETQ. Germline trimming cut 5 bases from V and 4 bases from J; bases unmatched to any gene: 14. The CDR3 sequence is 17 residues long. The DNA of the CDR3 is TGCGCCAGCAGTACACTTGACAGGGCGCGAAGCACCGGGGAGCTGTTTTTT. The encoded protein is CASSTLDRARSTGELFF.

The chain uses TRBV27 and TRBJ1-2; D unresolved. V shed 8 bases and J shed 2 bases, with 18 bases lying between them. The CDR3 is made up of 15 amino acids. Germline CDR1 reads MNHEY; CDR2 reads SMNVEV (reference sequence). The CDR3 spells CASCRLESLNYGYTF. Written as DNA, the CDR3 is TGTGCCAGCTGCCGACTGGAGTCCTTGAACTATGGCTACACCTTC.

The chain uses TRBV5-1 and TRBJ1-2; D remains ambiguous. CDR1 and CDR2 (germline): SGHRS, YFSETQ. Trimming removed 3 bases from V and 13 bases from J, with 13 bases in between. The length of the CDR3 is 11 residues. CDR3 protein: CASSSWWGSTF. The CDR3 DNA is TGCGCCAGCAGCTCCTGGTGGGGAAGCACCTTC.

The J gene is TRBJ2-2, the V gene TRBV7-9, with 14 bases fitting TRBD2. The CDR3 has 19 residues. V lost 2 bases to trimming and J lost 2 bases; unmatched junction nucleotides: 7. Germline values: CDR1 SEHNR, CDR2 FQNEAQ (reference sequence). The CDR3 loop reads CASSLTTSGRAFNTGELFF. CDR3 in DNA: TGTGCCAGCAGCTTAACGACTAGCGGGAGGGCCTTCAACACCGGGGAGCTGTTTTTT.

In this sample, this clone turned up a few times. The V call is TRBV19, the J call TRBJ2-6, with D hard to call. The germline V gene encodes CDR1 LNHDA and CDR2 SQIVND (reference sequence). CDR3 length equals 15 residues. V lost 6 bases to trimming and J lost 8 bases, with 17 bases between them. CDR3 residues: CASSPGVFKPNVLTF. CDR3 nucleotide sequence: TGTGCCAGTAGCCCCGGCGTGTTTAAGCCCAACGTCCTGACTTTC. Supplemented by reference TRBV19 and TRBJ2-6, the full variable domain reads DGGITQSPKYLFRKEGQNVTLSCEQNLNHDAMYWYRQDPGQGLRLIYYSQIVNDFQKGDIAEGYSVSREKKESFPLTVTSAQKNPTAFYLCASSPGVFKPNVLTFGAGSRLTVL.

The chain carries TRBV4-2 and TRBJ2-5; D not certain. The CDR3 is 14 amino acids. V lost 0 bases, J lost 2 bases, and 7 bases lay in between. Germline CDR1 reads LGHNA; CDR2 reads YNFKEQ. For the CDR3, the DNA is TGTGCCAGCAGCCAAGATCTTATGCAAGAGACCCAGTACTTC. This translates into CASSQDLMQETQYF.